The 23 T cell receptor beta chains in this list originate from one sample, sequenced in a study of T cell repertoires in cytomegalovirus infection (dated by TCRdb to the late 2010s). Sequenced using an Illumina HiSeq 1500. TCRdb cleaned the public reads at Q25 with fastp, built clones with MiXCR and kept in-frame beta chains. CDR3 protein sequences are deduplicated, and each keeps its most common genes and DNA. The sample includes about 700,000 distinct CDR3 sequences, with around 32% observed a single time. Of the sample, roughly 20% is held by the ten largest clones. What this sample's treatment or condition label stands for: in vitro stimulation with specific CMV peptide epitopes to enrich CMV-specific T cells. What these receptors recognize is not known. The material was cultured PBMCs, obtained from culture after CMV antigen stimulation. The receptor set was obtained from a human donor in good health (CMV status not recorded). Some clones in this sample may be carry-over from other donors' samples.

The chain uses TRBV20-1 and TRBJ2-1, with 8 bases fitting TRBD1. With V trimmed by 5 bases and J by 5 bases, 14 bases remained unmatched. This CDR3 comprises 16 residues. Per germline, CDR1 DFQATT and CDR2 SNEGSKA (reference sequence). CDR3 DNA sequence: TGCAGTGCTGCCAACCAGGACAGGGTGGGAGACAATGAGCAGTTCTTC. Protein product: CSAANQDRVGDNEQFF.

The gene calls are TRBV6-2 or TRBV6-3 and TRBJ2-4; unclear D gene. The CDR3 has 11 amino acids. Germline V CDR1 and CDR2: MNHEY, SVGEGT. V was trimmed by 5 bases and J by 8 bases, leaving 7 bases between them. CDR3 region: CASSPKYIQYF. Here the CDR3 DNA reads TGTGCCAGCAGTCCCAAGTACATTCAGTACTTC.

In its sample, this clonotype was seen a few times. The chain links TRBV6-1 to TRBJ1-2, with 7 bases identical to TRBD1. V lost 11 bases, J lost 3 bases, and 15 bases stayed unmatched. CDR1 MNHNS and CDR2 SASEGT come from the germline V gene. This CDR3 is 15 amino acids long. The CDR3 bases are TGTGCCGGAAAAGAGACAGGGACTCCACACTATGGCTACACCTTC. Encoded protein: CAGKETGTPHYGYTF.

This clonotype appeared a few times. The J gene is TRBJ2-1, the V gene TRBV20-1; 12 bases match TRBD2. This CDR3 is 16 amino acids long. The trim removed 2 bases at V and 2 bases at J, leaving 4 bases unmatched. Germline V gene sequence: CDR1 DFQATT, CDR2 SNEGSKA (reference sequence). The chain's CDR3 is CSARNLAGGTYNEQFF. The CDR3 nucleotides read TGCAGTGCTAGAAACCTAGCGGGAGGGACCTACAATGAGCAGTTCTTC.

DNA for the CDR3: TGTGCCAGCAGTGTGGAGGAAACCGGGACCCAGTACTTC. Its protein is CASSVEETGTQYF. This chain joins TRBV6-1 and TRBJ2-5; D perhaps matches TRBD2 (5 bases). This CDR3 has 13 amino acids. Trimming cost V 4 bases and J 7 bases, with 13 bases left between them. The germline V gene has CDR1 MNHNS and CDR2 SASEGT.

This clonotype was counted a single time. The chain links TRBV20-1 to TRBJ1-1; D is ambiguous. The CDR3 consists of 13 residues. Trimming cost V 1 base and J 4 bases, with 10 bases left between them. Germline CDR1 reads DFQATT; CDR2 reads SNEGSKA (reference sequence). The CDR3 nucleotides are TGCAGTGCTAGAGGCCCTTCGGCCACTGAAGCTTTCTTT. Protein: CSARGPSATEAFF.

The gene calls are TRBV7-2 and TRBJ2-3; no definite D call. Looked up from germline, CDR1 is SGHTA and CDR2 is FQGNSA. The CDR3 consists of 14 residues. V was trimmed by 5 bases and J by 2 bases, leaving 11 bases between them. The CDR3 region has the DNA TGTGCCAGCAGCCTTAGTTCGAACACAGATACGCAGTATTTT. Amino acid sequence: CASSLSSNTDTQYF.

A few counts support this clonotype. This sequence joins TRBV7-6 and TRBJ2-5, with D possibly TRBD1 on 5 matching bases. The germline CDR1 and CDR2 sequences are SGHVS and FNYEAQ. With 5 bases removed from V and 2 bases from J, the gap between germline ends came to 15 bases. The CDR3 is 15 residues long. The CDR3: CASSIVRETQETQYF. The CDR3 DNA reads as TGTGCCAGCAGCATCGTCAGGGAAACTCAAGAGACCCAGTACTTC.

The sample holds a few counts of this clonotype. The chain is built from TRBV7-2 and TRBJ2-1; D remains ambiguous. In germline, CDR1 is SGHTA, CDR2 FQGNSA. This CDR3 has 12 amino acids. V was clipped by 2 bases and J by 9 bases, with 8 bases between them. This chain's CDR3 is CASSLIVGEQFF. The CDR3 DNA sequence: TGTGCCAGCAGCTTAATAGTTGGTGAGCAGTTCTTC.

The J gene is TRBJ2-3, the V gene TRBV7-9; D tentatively fits TRBD1 or TRBD2 (6 bases each). The CDR3 runs to 15 residues. Germline V gene sequence: CDR1 SEHNR, CDR2 FQNEAQ (reference sequence). The V end lost 3 bases, the J end lost 4 bases, and 14 bases lay between the germline ends. CDR3 amino acids: CASSFGDRRADTQYF. For the CDR3, the DNA is TGTGCCAGCAGCTTCGGCGACAGGAGGGCAGATACGCAGTATTTT.

The chain employs TRBV6-2 or TRBV6-3 and TRBJ2-7, with D tentatively TRBD1 or TRBD2 (5 bases each). Germline V lookup: CDR1 MNHEY, CDR2 SVGEGT. There are 15 residues in the CDR3. V lost 0 bases and J 2 bases, leaving 11 bases between the germline ends. The CDR3 is CASSYSVGAPYEQYF. CDR3 coding DNA: TGTGCCAGCAGTTACTCGGTCGGGGCCCCCTACGAGCAGTACTTC.

At least ten counts were recorded for this clonotype. The chain carries TRBV12-3 or TRBV12-4 and TRBJ1-1, with 8 bases fitting TRBD1. The CDR3 runs to 16 residues. V gave up 3 bases and J gave up 5 bases; unmatched junction bases: 11. The CDR3 DNA is TGTGCCAGCAGTTTCTCGGACAGGGAGGTTTGGACTGAAGCTTTCTTT. Its protein is CASSFSDREVWTEAFF.

The CDR3 nucleotides are TGTGCCAGTAGTATTTCGACAGGCGAACTCAATCAGCCCCAGCATTTT. This sequence encodes CASSISTGELNQPQHF. V is TRBV19 and J is TRBJ1-5; TRBD1 might be the D (6 bases). The CDR3 runs to 16 residues. Between the trimmed V and J ends, which lost 3 bases and 3 bases, there was a span of 15 bases. Germline loops: CDR1 LNHDA, CDR2 SQIVND (reference sequence).

This chain joins TRBV28 and TRBJ2-7; D is uncertain. The V and J ends lost 4 bases and 0 bases respectively, with 10 bases between them. The CDR3 totals 14 residues. Germline V gives CDR1 MDHEN, CDR2 SYDVKM. CDR3 in DNA: TGTGCCAGCAGTTCCTGGACCTACTCCTACGAGCAGTACTTC. Translating it yields CASSSWTYSYEQYF.

This clonotype occurred a few times. This chain uses TRBV20-1 with TRBJ1-6; D gene ambiguous. The germline V gene encodes CDR1 DFQATT and CDR2 SNEGSKA (reference sequence). With 6 bases removed from V and 6 bases from J, the gap between germline ends came to 12 bases. This CDR3 comprises 13 residues. CDR3 DNA sequence: TGCAGTGCGATCGGACCGACTAATTCACCCCTCCACTTT. Its protein is CSAIGPTNSPLHF.

The chain is built from TRBV19 and TRBJ2-1; 9 nucleotides align to TRBD2. This CDR3 contains 17 residues. The V gene end was trimmed by 7 bases and the J gene end by 12 bases; junction bases not matched to a gene: 22. The germline CDR1 and CDR2 sequences are LNHDA and SQIVND (reference sequence). CDR3 protein: CASNDPRAASGIYGQFF. The CDR3 DNA reads as TGTGCCAGTAATGACCCTAGGGCGGCTAGCGGGATTTATGGGCAGTTCTTC.

In its sample, this clonotype was seen a few times. V is TRBV5-6 and J is TRBJ1-1; 7 bases are shared with TRBD1. The length of the CDR3 is 16 residues. Per the germline V gene, CDR1 is SGHDT and CDR2 is YYEEEE. With 0 bases clipped from V and 9 bases from J, the junction kept 14 bases outside the gene matches. The CDR3 DNA sequence: TGTGCCAGCAGCTTGGGACCAACAGGGGAGGGGGTTAAAGCTTTCTTT. This sequence encodes CASSLGPTGEGVKAFF. The variable domain in full, with the rest retrieved from reference TRBV5-6 and TRBJ1-1, is DAGVTQSPTHLIKTRGQQVTLRCSPKSGHDTVSWYQQALGQGPQFIFQYYEEEERQRGNFPDRFSGHQFPNYSSELNVNALLLGDSALYLCASSLGPTGEGVKAFFGQGTRLTVV.

This clonotype was found a few times. This sequence joins TRBV28 and TRBJ2-7; a weak D match, TRBD2 (5 bases). CDR3 length: 14 amino acids. V lost 2 bases, J lost 3 bases, and 11 bases lay in between. The germline V gene has CDR1 MDHEN and CDR2 SYDVKM. CDR3: CASSLAGLVYEQYF. In DNA, the CDR3 is TGTGCCAGCAGTTTAGCGGGTTTGGTCTACGAGCAGTACTTC. The variable domain in full, completed from reference TRBV28 and TRBJ2-7, reads DVKVTQSSRYLVKRTGEKVFLECVQDMDHENMFWYRQDPGLGLRLIYFSYDVKMKEKGDIPEGYSVSREKKERFSLILESASTNQTSMYLCASSLAGLVYEQYFGPGTRLTVT.

The chain links TRBV6-6 to TRBJ2-1; TRBD1 matches 8 bases. Trimming took 0 bases from V and 0 from J; bases not matched to a gene: 7. CDR3 length: 18 amino acids. Germline V lookup: CDR1 MNHNY, CDR2 SVGAGI (reference sequence). CDR3 bases: TGTGCCAGCAGTTACTCGACAGGGGCTCAGATCTCCTACAATGAGCAGTTCTTC. Translation: CASSYSTGAQISYNEQFF.

The chain employs TRBV2 and TRBJ2-3; no firm D call. This CDR3 contains 14 residues. V was trimmed by 5 bases and J by 2 bases, leaving 11 bases between them. From germline, CDR1 is SNHLY and CDR2 FYNNEI. The CDR3 region has the DNA TGTGCCAGCAGTTTTGGTCGGGCCACAGATACGCAGTATTTT. Amino acids: CASSFGRATDTQYF.

The genes are TRBV20-1 and TRBJ1-5, with 7 bases lining up with TRBD1. There are 14 residues in the CDR3. Trimming removed 3 bases from V and 3 bases from J; junction bases left unmatched: 5. Germline CDR1 and CDR2: DFQATT and SNEGSKA (reference sequence). The CDR3 DNA is TGCAGTGCTAGTGGGGGGACAGCCAATCAGCCCCAGCATTTT. This gives the protein CSASGGTANQPQHF.

The table lists this clonotype with a few counts. Possible read error: a much larger clone is one base away. This chain links TRBV6-6 with TRBJ2-2; D is ambiguous. Germline-derived CDR1 and CDR2 are MNHNY and SVGAGI (reference sequence). The CDR3 sequence is 12 residues long. The ends were cut back, 5 bases at V and 2 bases at J, with 3 bases in the middle. DNA of the CDR3: TGTGCCAGCAGTCATAACACCGGGGAGCTGTTTTTT. Amino acid sequence: CASSHNTGELFF.

The chain couples TRBV2 to TRBJ2-1; TRBD2 is a possible D gene (7 bases). Germline V CDR1 and CDR2: SNHLY, FYNNEI. V was trimmed by 5 bases and J by 7 bases, leaving 12 bases between them. The CDR3 spans 13 residues. For the CDR3, the DNA is TGTGCCAGCAGTTGGAGGGGGGGGAATGAGCAGTTCTTC. Protein: CASSWRGGNEQFF.